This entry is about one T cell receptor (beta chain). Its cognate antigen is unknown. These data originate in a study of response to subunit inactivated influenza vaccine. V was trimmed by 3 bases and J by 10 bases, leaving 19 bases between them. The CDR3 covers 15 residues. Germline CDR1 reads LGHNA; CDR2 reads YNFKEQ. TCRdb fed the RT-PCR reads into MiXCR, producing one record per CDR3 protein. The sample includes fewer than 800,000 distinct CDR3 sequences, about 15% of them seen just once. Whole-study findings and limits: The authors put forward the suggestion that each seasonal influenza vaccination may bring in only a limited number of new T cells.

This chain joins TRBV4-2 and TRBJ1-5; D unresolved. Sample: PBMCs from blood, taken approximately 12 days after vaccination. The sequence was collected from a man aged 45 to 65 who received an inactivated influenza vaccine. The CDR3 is CASSQALSPLDPQHF. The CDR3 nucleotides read TGTGCCAGCAGCCAGGCACTGAGCCCGCTGGATCCCCAGCATTTT.